These T cell receptor beta chains were read from a single sample in a study of blood T cell repertoires in COVID-19. This table comes from immunoSEQ multiplex PCR, and its TCRdb copy is limited to in-frame clones, with some not included. The sample shows around 63,000 clones, about nine tenths of them seen only once. Sequencing input: peripheral blood. The receptors originated from a woman of 80 years or more with acute or convalescent COVID-19. Each CDR3 is given with its conserved first and last residue. D genes are given only for firm matches. Where a row states a size, it is once, few, many or the class of an expanded clone; other rows omit it.

v_call	d_call	j_call	cdr3_length	clone_size	cdr3_aa	cdr3_nt
TRBV10-3	TRBD1	TRBJ1-2	15	-	CAISESTGGDYGYTF	TGTGCCATCAGTGAGTCGACAGGGGGCGACTATGGCTACACCTTC
TRBV11-2	TRBD1	TRBJ1-5	15	-	CASSQDRGPNQPQHF	TGTGCCAGCAGCCAGGACAGGGGGCCCAATCAGCCCCAGCATTTT
TRBV18	-	TRBJ2-4	15	-	CASSPQGHPGNIQYF	TGTGCCAGCTCACCTCAGGGACACCCAGGGAACATTCAGTACTTC
TRBV5-1	-	TRBJ1-1	15	-	CASSSLMEGNTEAFF	TGCGCCAGCAGCTCGCTAATGGAGGGGAACACTGAAGCTTTCTTT
TRBV5-1	TRBD2	TRBJ2-7	17	-	CASSPGLAGDFGYEQYF	TGCGCCAGCAGCCCAGGACTAGCGGGAGATTTCGGCTACGAGCAGTACTTC
TRBV19	-	TRBJ1-5	16	-	CASSSPGGGGNQPQHF	TGTGCCAGTAGTTCACCCGGAGGGGGGGGCAATCAGCCCCAGCATTTT
TRBV6-5	-	TRBJ1-2	14	-	CASASGVTGYGYTF	TGTGCCAGCGCCTCAGGGGTCACTGGATATGGCTACACCTTC
TRBV3-1/TRBV3-2	TRBD1	TRBJ1-2	15	-	CASSLGQGTPYGYTF	TGTGCCAGCAGCCTCGGACAGGGAACCCCCTATGGCTACACCTTC
TRBV12-5	TRBD2	TRBJ2-7	16	once	CASGLPRVAGTYEQYF	TGTGCTAGTGGTTTGCCACGGGTAGCGGGGACCTACGAGCAGTACTTC
TRBV27	-	TRBJ1-1	15	-	CASSRWAAGNTEAFF	TGTGCCAGCAGCCGGTGGGCAGCTGGGAACACTGAAGCTTTCTTT
TRBV7-2	-	TRBJ2-7	15	-	CASSPAGTGAGKQYF	TGTGCCAGCAGCCCGGCCGGGACTGGGGCCGGGAAGCAGTACTTC
TRBV15	TRBD2	TRBJ2-7	15	few	CATSSGLAYSYEQYF	TGTGCCACCAGCAGCGGACTAGCGTACTCCTACGAGCAGTACTTC
TRBV4-3	-	TRBJ1-2	15	-	CASSQVKPIAGGYTF	TGCGCCAGCAGCCAAGTTAAACCGATCGCGGGTGGCTACACCTTC
TRBV14	-	TRBJ1-6	14	-	CASSQDSWGGTLHF	TGTGCCAGCAGCCAAGATTCCTGGGGGGGTACCCTCCACTTT
TRBV7-3	-	TRBJ2-7	15	-	CASSKDGGWGYEQYF	TGTGCCAGCAGCAAGGACGGAGGGTGGGGCTACGAGCAGTACTTC
TRBV5-1	TRBD1	TRBJ1-1	14	few	CASSFTGETTEAFF	TGCGCCAGCAGCTTTACAGGGGAGACCACTGAAGCTTTCTTT
TRBV12-5	-	TRBJ2-7	12	-	CASGLVSSEQYF	TGTGCTAGTGGCCTCGTTTCCTCCGAGCAGTACTTC